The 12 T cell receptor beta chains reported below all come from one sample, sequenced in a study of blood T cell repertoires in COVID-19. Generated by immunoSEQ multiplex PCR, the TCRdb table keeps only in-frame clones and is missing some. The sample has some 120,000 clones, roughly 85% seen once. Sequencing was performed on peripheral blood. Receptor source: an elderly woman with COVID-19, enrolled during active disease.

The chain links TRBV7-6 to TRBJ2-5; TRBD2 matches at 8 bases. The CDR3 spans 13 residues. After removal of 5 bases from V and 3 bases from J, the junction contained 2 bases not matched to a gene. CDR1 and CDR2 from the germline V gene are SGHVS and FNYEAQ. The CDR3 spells CASSHGREETQYF. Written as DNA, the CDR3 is TGTGCCAGCAGCCACGGGAGGGAAGAGACCCAGTACTTC.

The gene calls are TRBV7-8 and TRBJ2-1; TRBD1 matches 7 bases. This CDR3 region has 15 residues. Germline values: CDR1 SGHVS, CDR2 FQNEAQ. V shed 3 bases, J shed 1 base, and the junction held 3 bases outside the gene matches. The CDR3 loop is CASSFQTGSYNEQFF. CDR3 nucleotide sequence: TGTGCCAGCAGCTTCCAGACAGGGTCCTACAATGAGCAGTTCTTC.

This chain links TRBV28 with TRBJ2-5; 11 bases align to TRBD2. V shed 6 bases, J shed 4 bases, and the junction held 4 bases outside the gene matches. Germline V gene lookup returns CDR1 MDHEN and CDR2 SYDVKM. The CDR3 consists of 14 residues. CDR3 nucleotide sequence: TGTGCCAGCAGACTAGCGGGAGCCGGAGAGACCCAGTACTTC. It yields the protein CASRLAGAGETQYF.

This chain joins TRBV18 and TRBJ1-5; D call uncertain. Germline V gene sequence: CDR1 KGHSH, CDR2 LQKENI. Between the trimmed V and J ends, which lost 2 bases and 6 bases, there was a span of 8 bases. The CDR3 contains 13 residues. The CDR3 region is CASSPTGSQPQHF. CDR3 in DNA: TGTGCCAGCTCACCAACGGGTAGTCAGCCCCAGCATTTT.

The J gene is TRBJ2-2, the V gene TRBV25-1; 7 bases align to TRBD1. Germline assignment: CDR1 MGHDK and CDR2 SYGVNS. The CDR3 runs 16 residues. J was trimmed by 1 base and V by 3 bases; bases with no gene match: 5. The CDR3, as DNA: TGTGCCAGCAGTGATCAGCGGACAGGGAACACCGGGGAGCTGTTTTTT. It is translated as CASSDQRTGNTGELFF.

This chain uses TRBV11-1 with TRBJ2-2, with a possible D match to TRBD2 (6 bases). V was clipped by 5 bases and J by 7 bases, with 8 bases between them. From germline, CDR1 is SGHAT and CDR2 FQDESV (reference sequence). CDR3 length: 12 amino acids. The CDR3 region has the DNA TGTGCCAGCAGCCAGGACTACGGGGAGCTGTTTTTT. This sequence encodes CASSQDYGELFF. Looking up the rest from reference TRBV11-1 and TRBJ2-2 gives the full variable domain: EAEVAQSPRYKITEKSQAVAFWCDPISGHATLYWYRQILGQGPELLVQFQDESVVDDSQLPKDRFSAERLKGVDSTLKIQPAELGDSAMYLCASSQDYGELFFGEGSRLTVL.

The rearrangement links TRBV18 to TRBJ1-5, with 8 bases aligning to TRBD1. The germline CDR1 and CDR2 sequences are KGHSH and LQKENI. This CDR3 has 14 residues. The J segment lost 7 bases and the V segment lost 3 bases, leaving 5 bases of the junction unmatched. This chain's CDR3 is CASSPGQGVQPQHF. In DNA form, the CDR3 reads TGTGCCAGCTCACCCGGACAGGGAGTCCAGCCCCAGCATTTT. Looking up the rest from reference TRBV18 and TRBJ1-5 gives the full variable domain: NAGVMQNPRHLVRRRGQEARLRCSPMKGHSHVYWYRQLPEEGLKFMVYLQKENIIDESGMPKERFSAEFPKEGPSILRIQQVVRGDSAAYFCASSPGQGVQPQHFGDGTRLSIL.

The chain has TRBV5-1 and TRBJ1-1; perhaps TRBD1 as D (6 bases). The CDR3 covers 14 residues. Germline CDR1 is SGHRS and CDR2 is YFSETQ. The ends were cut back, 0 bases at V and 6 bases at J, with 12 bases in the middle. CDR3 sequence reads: CASSLGGGSSEAFF. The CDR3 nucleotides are TGCGCCAGCAGCTTGGGAGGGGGTTCCTCTGAAGCTTTCTTT.

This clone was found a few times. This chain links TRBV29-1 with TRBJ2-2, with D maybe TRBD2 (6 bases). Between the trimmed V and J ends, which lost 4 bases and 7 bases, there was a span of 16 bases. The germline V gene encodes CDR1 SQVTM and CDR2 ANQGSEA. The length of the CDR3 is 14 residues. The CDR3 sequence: CSVGPGDLNGELFF. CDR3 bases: TGCAGCGTTGGGCCGGGAGATCTGAACGGGGAGCTGTTTTTT.

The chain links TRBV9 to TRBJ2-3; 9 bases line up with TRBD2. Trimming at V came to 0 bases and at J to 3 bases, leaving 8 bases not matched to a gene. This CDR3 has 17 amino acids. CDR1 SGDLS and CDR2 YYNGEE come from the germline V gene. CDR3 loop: CASSVAPSGAVTDTQYF. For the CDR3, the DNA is TGTGCCAGCAGCGTAGCCCCTAGCGGGGCTGTGACAGATACGCAGTATTTT.

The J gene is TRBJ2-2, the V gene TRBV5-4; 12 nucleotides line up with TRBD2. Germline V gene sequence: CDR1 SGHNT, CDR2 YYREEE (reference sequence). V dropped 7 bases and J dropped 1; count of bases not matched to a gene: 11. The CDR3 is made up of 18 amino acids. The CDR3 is CASSAKGLAGVNTGELFF. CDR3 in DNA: TGTGCCAGCTCTGCAAAGGGACTAGCGGGCGTGAACACCGGGGAGCTGTTTTTT.

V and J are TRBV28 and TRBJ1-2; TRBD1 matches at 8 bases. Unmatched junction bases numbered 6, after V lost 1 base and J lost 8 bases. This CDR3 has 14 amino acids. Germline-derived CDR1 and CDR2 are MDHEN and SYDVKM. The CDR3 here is CASSLSWTGTGYTF. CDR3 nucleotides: TGTGCCAGCAGTTTATCCTGGACAGGGACCGGCTACACCTTC.